This T cell receptor beta chain is from a study of beta chain features in type 1 diabetes. CDR1 is SGHAT, CDR2 FQNNGV, per germline. Germline trimming cut 4 bases from V and 3 bases from J; bases unmatched to any gene: 8. This CDR3 is built from 16 residues. Whole-study findings and limits: Naive, central memory and Treg TCRB repertoires appeared more alike in patients than in healthy donors. There were fewer insertions and more deletions at the VDJ junctions of type 1 diabetes patients. TCRB CDR3s from Type 1 diabetes patients were moderately but significantly shorter in all four CD4+ subsets.

Cells sorted by CD45RO/CCR7/CD25/CD127/CD95/CD27 comprised CD4+ naive, central memory, regulatory and stem cell-like memory cells. To note about this clone: Its specificity is not known.

Investigators reverse transcribed all isolated RNA, so they sequenced expressed TCRB transcripts. Data came from immunoSEQ multiplex PCR; TCRdb stores just in-frame clones and leaves some out. Among about 370,000 clones listed, around 10% were seen once. The rearrangement joins TRBV11-2 to TRBJ2-2, with TRBD2 identical over 7 bases. The sample taken for sequencing was central memory CD4+ T cells from blood. The receptor comes from a man aged 25-45 years with type 1 diabetes. The CDR3 coding sequence is TGTGCCAGCAGCTACGGGGGAGGGATCTACACCGGGGAGCTGTTTTTT. Protein: CASSYGGGIYTGELFF.